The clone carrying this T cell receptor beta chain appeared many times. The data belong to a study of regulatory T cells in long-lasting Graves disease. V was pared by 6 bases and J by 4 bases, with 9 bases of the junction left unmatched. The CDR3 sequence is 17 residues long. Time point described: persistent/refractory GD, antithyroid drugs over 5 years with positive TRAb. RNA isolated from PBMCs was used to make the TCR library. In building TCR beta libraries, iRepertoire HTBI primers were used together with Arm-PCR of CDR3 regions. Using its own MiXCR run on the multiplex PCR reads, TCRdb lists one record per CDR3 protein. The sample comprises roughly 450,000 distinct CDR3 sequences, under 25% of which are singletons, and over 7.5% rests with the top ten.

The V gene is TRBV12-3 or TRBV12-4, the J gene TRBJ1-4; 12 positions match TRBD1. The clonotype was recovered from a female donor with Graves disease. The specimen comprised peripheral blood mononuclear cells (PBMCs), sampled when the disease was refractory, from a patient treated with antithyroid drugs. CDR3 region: CASRTGTGGYSNEKLFF. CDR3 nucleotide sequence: TGTGCCAGCAGAACCGGGACAGGGGGCTATAGTAATGAAAAACTGTTTTTT.